These 27 T cell receptor beta chains were all obtained from the same sample, sequenced in a study of identical twins. TCRdb re-called the 5' RACE reads with MiXCR, one entry per CDR3 protein. Among around 280,000 distinct CDR3 sequences, about 8.3% were seen once, and the ten largest hold roughly 2%. The data were also submitted as part of a second study, on yellow fever vaccine responses in identical twins.

The sequencing input was memory (CD45RO+) T cells sorted from blood. These receptors all come from a woman younger than 30 in good health.

The rearrangement links TRBV7-3 to TRBJ1-1; D is undetermined. This CDR3 is built from 15 residues. Germline loops: CDR1 SGHTA, CDR2 FQGTGA. V lost 1 base to trimming and J lost 1 base, with 10 bases between them. The CDR3: CASSLIGGKNTEAFF. The CDR3 DNA is TGTGCCAGCAGCTTAATCGGTGGCAAGAACACTGAAGCTTTCTTT.

The chain is built from TRBV7-2 and TRBJ2-1; 8 nucleotides line up with TRBD2. V shed 5 bases, J shed 1 base, and the junction held 7 bases outside the gene matches. The CDR3 is 16 residues long. The germline V gene encodes CDR1 SGHTA and CDR2 FQGNSA. The CDR3 region is CASSTGSGGSYNEQFF. The CDR3 DNA follows: TGTGCCAGCAGCACAGGGTCGGGGGGGTCCTACAATGAGCAGTTCTTC. Full variable domain (missing parts from reference TRBV7-2 and TRBJ2-1): GAGVSQSPSNKVTEKGKDVELRCDPISGHTALYWYRQSLGQGLEFLIYFQGNSAPDKSGLPSDRFSAERTGGSVSTLTIQRTQQEDSAVYLCASSTGSGGSYNEQFFGPGTRLTVL.

This clonotype was recorded many times. V and J are TRBV29-1 and TRBJ2-7; D gene unclear. This CDR3 has 12 residues. Trimming left V 4 bases short and J 6 bases short, with 13 bases between. Germline V gene lookup returns CDR1 SQVTM and CDR2 ANQGSEA. CDR3 protein: CSVVTNPGEQYF. In DNA, the CDR3 is TGCAGCGTTGTCACGAACCCAGGCGAGCAGTACTTC.

This clonotype showed up many times. This chain links TRBV29-1 with TRBJ1-1; no clear D gene. This CDR3 comprises 12 residues. Germline V gene lookup returns CDR1 SQVTM and CDR2 ANQGSEA. V dropped 1 base and J dropped 0 bases, with 3 bases sitting between them. CDR3 nucleotide sequence: TGCAGCGTTGAAGGGGTGAACACTGAAGCTTTCTTT. Its translation: CSVEGVNTEAFF. Together with reference TRBV29-1 and TRBJ1-1, the CDR3 gives the full variable domain: SAVISQKPSRDICQRGTSLTIQCQVDSQVTMMFWYRQQPGQSLTLIATANQGSEATYESGFVIDKFPISRPNLTFSTLTVSNMSPEDSSIYLCSVEGVNTEAFFGQGTRLTVV.

This clonotype came up a few times. V usage is TRBV6-1 and J usage is TRBJ1-2, with D possibly TRBD1 on 5 matching bases. V was clipped by 3 bases and J by 8 bases, with 19 bases between them. The CDR3 runs 15 residues. Germline V gives CDR1 MNHNS, CDR2 SASEGT. CDR3 sequence: CASSEGRTRRGGYTF. CDR3 sequence (DNA): TGTGCCAGCAGTGAGGGTCGGACAAGGCGAGGAGGCTACACCTTC.

This clonotype was detected ten times or more. The chain recombines TRBV7-9 with TRBJ2-1; D gene uncertain. CDR1 is SEHNR, CDR2 FQNEAQ, per germline (reference sequence). V was trimmed by 1 base and J by 11 bases, leaving 6 bases between them. This CDR3 is built from 11 residues. CDR3 protein: CASSLDRQQFF. The CDR3, as DNA: TGTGCCAGCAGCTTAGACCGGCAGCAGTTCTTC.

This clonotype was counted between two and nine times. The chain employs TRBV6-4 and TRBJ2-1, with 9 nucleotides matching TRBD1. This CDR3 contains 16 residues. Trimming at V came to 6 bases and at J to 12 bases, leaving 18 bases not matched to a gene. Germline loops: CDR1 MRHNA, CDR2 SNTAGT. CDR3 amino acids: CASRGNRDRELGWQFF. As DNA, the CDR3 is TGTGCCAGCAGAGGGAACCGGGACAGGGAGCTTGGATGGCAGTTCTTC.

In regard to this clonotype: Being one base from a much bigger clone, this may be a read error. The DNA for the CDR3 is TGCAGTGCTGGCGCCGGTCCGGTGTACAATGAGCAGTTCTTC. Its translation: CSAGAGPVYNEQFF. The J gene is TRBJ2-1, the V gene TRBV20-1; D not resolved. CDR1 and CDR2 (germline): DFQATT, SNEGSKA (reference sequence). V dropped 5 bases and J dropped 4 bases, with 15 bases sitting between them. The CDR3 runs to 14 residues.

This clonotype has at least ten counts. The genes are TRBV7-9 and TRBJ2-2; possible D gene TRBD2, 5 bases. Germline CDR1 SEHNR, CDR2 FQNEAQ (reference sequence). The CDR3 runs 15 residues. V lost 2 bases and J lost 5, with 12 bases in between. The CDR3 region is CASSLSSGYTGELFF. CDR3 coding DNA: TGTGCCAGCAGCTTATCCAGCGGTTATACCGGGGAGCTGTTTTTT. The entire variable domain, with the rest obtained from reference TRBV7-9 and TRBJ2-2, is as follows: DTGVSQNPRHKITKRGQNVTFRCDPISEHNRLYWYRQTLGQGPEFLTYFQNEAQLEKSRLLSDRFSAERPKGSFSTLEIQRTEQGDSAMYLCASSLSSGYTGELFFGEGSRLTVL.

This clonotype occurred many times. The chain employs TRBV4-1 and TRBJ2-1; D tentatively fits TRBD1 or TRBD2 (6 bases each). The V end lost 0 bases, the J end lost 8 bases, and 14 bases lay between the germline ends. Germline V gene lookup returns CDR1 MGHRA and CDR2 YSYEKL. There are 15 residues in the CDR3. CDR3 in amino acids: CASSQDGQPGDEQFF. CDR3 DNA: TGCGCCAGCAGCCAAGATGGACAGCCGGGGGATGAGCAGTTCTTC.

This clonotype was observed a few times. J is TRBJ1-1 and V is TRBV20-1, with 7 bases matching TRBD1. Germline CDR1 reads DFQATT; CDR2 reads SNEGSKA (reference sequence). CDR3 length equals 12 residues. The V gene end was trimmed by 6 bases and the J gene end by 4 bases; junction bases not matched to a gene: 5. The CDR3 region is CSAKDRTTEAFF. For the CDR3, the DNA is TGCAGTGCCAAGGACAGGACCACTGAAGCTTTCTTT.

The rearrangement joins TRBV6-1 to TRBJ1-5, with TRBD1 matching over 7 bases. The CDR3 covers 14 residues. The J segment lost 3 bases and the V segment lost 4 bases, leaving 3 bases of the junction unmatched. Per germline, CDR1 MNHNS and CDR2 SASEGT. CDR3 bases: TGTGCCAGCAGTGGGGACAGTGCCAATCAGCCCCAGCATTTT. Protein sequence: CASSGDSANQPQHF.

This clonotype was counted a few times. The chain links TRBV2 to TRBJ2-3, with 8 bases matching TRBD2. V lost 9 bases, J lost 0 bases, and 20 bases stayed unmatched. Germline V CDR1 and CDR2: SNHLY, FYNNEI. There are 19 residues in the CDR3. The CDR3 spells CASRHLGFSGTGSTDTQYF. The CDR3 DNA is TGTGCCAGTCGTCACCTAGGTTTTAGCGGGACTGGGAGCACAGATACGCAGTATTTT.

CDR3 DNA sequence: TGCAGTGCTAGAGACCCACGGGGGTCCAAAAACATTCAGTACTTC. It specifies CSARDPRGSKNIQYF. This chain connects TRBV20-1 to TRBJ2-4; TRBD2 is a possible D gene (6 bases). The CDR3 runs 15 residues. The germline CDR1 and CDR2 sequences are DFQATT and SNEGSKA (reference sequence). V was trimmed by 0 bases and J by 2 bases, leaving 11 bases between them.

This clonotype has only a few counts. The chain has TRBV5-6 and TRBJ2-1, with no clear D. Germline values: CDR1 SGHDT, CDR2 YYEEEE. The CDR3 runs to 13 residues. The V end was cut by 0 bases, the J end by 2 bases, with 3 bases between. The chain's CDR3 is CASSLVPYNEQFF. CDR3 sequence (DNA): TGTGCCAGCAGCTTGGTGCCCTACAATGAGCAGTTCTTC.

This chain uses TRBV12-3 or TRBV12-4 with TRBJ2-1; 8 nucleotides line up with TRBD2. With V trimmed by 5 bases and J by 2 bases, 5 bases remained unmatched. The CDR3 is 15 residues long. For the CDR3, the DNA is TGTGCCAGCAGTCCCGTAGCGGGAACCTACAATGAGCAGTTCTTC. Translating gives CASSPVAGTYNEQFF.

In nucleotides, the CDR3 is TGTGCCAGCACCTGGGGCAGCTATAATTCACCCCTCCACTTT. Translated: CASTWGSYNSPLHF. The V and J genes are TRBV12-3 or TRBV12-4 and TRBJ1-6; TRBD1 is a possible D gene (5 bases). Trimming removed 7 bases at V and 3 bases at J, with 10 bases between. The CDR3 contains 14 residues.

This clonotype was counted many times. This chain joins TRBV7-2 and TRBJ2-7; 7 nucleotides line up with TRBD2. V lost 2 bases and J lost 3; bases outside the gene matches: 4. Germline CDR1 reads SGHTA; CDR2 reads FQGNSA. The CDR3 runs to 14 residues. CDR3 sequence: CASSLLGGIYEQYF. DNA of the CDR3: TGTGCCAGCAGCTTATTGGGGGGGATCTACGAGCAGTACTTC.

This clonotype has more than one count but fewer than ten. The V gene is TRBV6-5, the J gene TRBJ2-2; no definite D call. The CDR3 has 16 residues. CDR1 and CDR2 from the germline V gene are MNHEY and SVGAGI. V lost 0 bases to trimming and J lost 4 bases, with 12 bases between them. CDR3 nucleotides: TGTGCCAGCAGTTACTCGTCCGCTTTTGGCACCGGGGAGCTGTTTTTT. It yields the protein CASSYSSAFGTGELFF.

The table lists this clonotype with a few counts. The J gene is TRBJ2-1, the V gene TRBV24-1, with D unresolved. The CDR3 contains 15 residues. Germline CDR1 reads KGHDR; CDR2 reads SFDVKD. Trimming took 2 bases from V and 3 from J, leaving 10 bases between them. CDR3 in DNA: TGTGCCACCAGTGATTCGGGCCAAGACTACAATGAGCAGTTCTTC. Its translation: CATSDSGQDYNEQFF.

This clonotype was seen only a few times. The CDR3 sequence is CSARDHGTGGGGANVLTF. The CDR3 nucleotides read TGCAGTGCTAGAGATCATGGGACAGGGGGAGGTGGGGCCAACGTCCTGACTTTC. The chain carries TRBV20-1 and TRBJ2-6; 11 nucleotides match TRBD1. The CDR3 is 18 amino acids. Losses at the gene ends were 0 bases for V and 3 bases for J; bases not matched to a gene: 7. CDR1 DFQATT and CDR2 SNEGSKA come from the germline V gene (reference sequence).

The V call is TRBV5-6, the J call TRBJ2-5; 8 bases map to TRBD2. The CDR3 runs 15 residues. Germline CDR1 SGHDT, CDR2 YYEEEE. Trimming took 5 bases from V and 0 from J; bases not matched to a gene: 6. Here the CDR3 reads CASSRGRQHQETQYF. DNA for the CDR3: TGTGCCAGCAGTCGCGGGAGGCAACACCAAGAGACCCAGTACTTC.

This clonotype was counted only a few times. The J gene is TRBJ2-3, the V gene TRBV29-1; either TRBD1 or TRBD2 may fit D (5 bases each). This CDR3 comprises 14 residues. V dropped 1 base and J dropped 5 bases, with 13 bases sitting between them. Germline loops: CDR1 SQVTM, CDR2 ANQGSEA. CDR3 residues: CSVEGAGTLDTQYF. CDR3 sequence (DNA): TGCAGCGTTGAAGGAGCCGGGACCCTAGATACGCAGTATTTT.

The chain combines TRBV12-5 with TRBJ2-7; 10 bases line up with TRBD2. This CDR3 has 20 residues. Germline CDR1 and CDR2: LGHNT and FRNRAP. The J segment lost 2 bases and the V segment lost 0 bases, leaving 16 bases of the junction unmatched. CDR3 DNA: TGTGCTAGTGGTTTGGTACTCTTCTCAAGGACTAGCGGCCCCCCCTACGAGCAGTACTTC. Amino acid sequence: CASGLVLFSRTSGPPYEQYF.

Points on this clonotype: This sequence may be a read error, since a much larger clone differs from it by one base. CDR3 nucleotide sequence: TGCGACAGCAGCTTGGGGGGACAAAACCAAGAGACCCAGTACTTC. Translated: CDSSLGGQNQETQYF. The chain recombines TRBV5-1 with TRBJ2-5; D is possibly TRBD1 or TRBD2 (6 bases each). Germline-derived CDR1 and CDR2 are SGHRS and YFSETQ. The CDR3 spans 15 residues.

The V and J genes are TRBV5-5 and TRBJ2-3; TRBD2 agrees at 8 bases. Trimming at V came to 4 bases and at J to 1 base, leaving 8 bases not matched to a gene. The V gene's germline CDR1 is SGHKS and CDR2 YYEKEE (reference sequence). The CDR3 has 16 residues. The CDR3 nucleotides read TGTGCCAGCAGCCCTGGGCTTAGCGGGGGCACAGATACGCAGTATTTT. Protein product: CASSPGLSGGTDTQYF.

The chain links TRBV9 to TRBJ2-7, with a possible D match to TRBD1 (5 bases). This CDR3 is built from 14 residues. The V gene lost 3 bases and the J gene lost 0 bases, with 10 bases spanning the gap. The V gene's germline CDR1 is SGDLS and CDR2 YYNGEE. The CDR3 spells CASSADSYSYEQYF. Here the CDR3 DNA reads TGTGCCAGCAGCGCAGACAGTTACTCCTACGAGCAGTACTTC. Drawing the rest from reference TRBV9 and TRBJ2-7, the complete variable domain is DSGVTQTPKHLITATGQRVTLRCSPRSGDLSVYWYQQSLDQGLQFLIQYYNGEERAKGNILERFSAQQFPDLHSELNLSSLELGDSALYFCASSADSYSYEQYFGPGTRLTVT.